Listed below are T cell receptor beta chains from one sample, sequenced in a study of blood T cells in healthy people across ages. TCRdb re-analysed the 5' RACE reads in MiXCR, keeping a single row per CDR3 protein. The sample lists fewer than 600,000 distinct CDR3 sequences; about 25% were seen once. These records were also assigned to another study, of T cells of mothers and their children.

The sequencing input was blood. The source is a boy younger than 10 in good health. Both conserved end residues are part of each CDR3. D genes are given only for firm matches. Some rows mark clone size as missing; the rest say once, few, many or name a class of expanded clone.

j_gene | abundance | d_gene | v_gene | CDR3nt | CDR3aa
TRBJ2-5 | NA | NA | TRBV6-5 | TGTGCCAGCAGCCTATCGCGGCTCTCCCAAGAGACCCAGTACTTC | CASSLSRLSQETQYF
TRBJ2-3 | few | TRBD2 | TRBV7-6 | TGTGCCAGCAGCCCGGGACTAGCGGGGTCAACAGATACGCAGTATTTT | CASSPGLAGSTDTQYF
TRBJ2-2 | NA | TRBD2 | TRBV9 | TGTGCCAGCAGCGTATTCGACGGGACTAGCGCAAACACCGGGGAGCTGTTTTTT | CASSVFDGTSANTGELFF
TRBJ1-1 | NA | NA | TRBV29-1 | TGCAGCGTTGGCTACGACGGGAACACTGAAGCTTTCTTT | CSVGYDGNTEAFF
TRBJ2-5 | NA | NA | TRBV28 | TGTGCCAGCAGCCGATGGAGGGGAGAGACCCAGTACTTC | CASSRWRGETQYF
TRBJ1-1 | NA | NA | TRBV12-3/TRBV12-4 | TGTGCCAGCACTCCCGGAGTGGCGGTCGACACTGAAGCTTTCTTT | CASTPGVAVDTEAFF
TRBJ1-5 | many | NA | TRBV12-3/TRBV12-4 | TGTGCCAGCAGTTCGACAGAAATTTATAGCAATCAGCCCCAGCATTTT | CASSSTEIYSNQPQHF
TRBJ1-5 | few | TRBD1 | TRBV2 | TGTGCCAGCAGTGGCCAGGGGGCCGGCAATCAGCCCCAGCATTTT | CASSGQGAGNQPQHF
TRBJ2-7 | few | TRBD2 | TRBV20-1 | TGCAGTGCTCTAGGACTAGCTTACGAGCAGTACTTC | CSALGLAYEQYF
TRBJ2-7 | few | NA | TRBV7-8 | TGTGCCAGCAGCACCCGAGCTAGGGGGGGGGAGCAGTACTTC | CASSTRARGGEQYF
TRBJ2-7 | NA | TRBD2 | TRBV19 | TGTGCCAGTACCACAGGACTAGGGGCCTACGAGCAGTACTTC | CASTTGLGAYEQYF
TRBJ2-5 | NA | TRBD1 | TRBV11-1 | TGTGCCAGCAGCTCCAGGGACAGTCCAGGTGGAGAGACCCAGTACTTC | CASSSRDSPGGETQYF
TRBJ2-3 | NA | NA | TRBV28 | TGTGCCAGTGGAGAGGGGGCGGGAAACCCCACAGATACGCAGTATTTT | CASGEGAGNPTDTQYF
TRBJ1-4 | NA | NA | TRBV4-1 | TGCGCCAGCAGCCCACTCGCATCCGAGGTCGATGAAAAACTGTTTTTT | CASSPLASEVDEKLFF
TRBJ1-3 | NA | NA | TRBV28 | TGTGCCAGCAGTTTCGGAGGGAACTCTGGAAACACCATATATTTT | CASSFGGNSGNTIYF
TRBJ2-3 | NA | TRBD2 | TRBV6-6 | TGTGCCAGCAGTTACTCCGGACTAGCGGGAGAAAGGAATACGCAGTATTTT | CASSYSGLAGERNTQYF
TRBJ1-2 | few | NA | TRBV11-2 | TGTGCCAGCAGCTTAGCGGCGGGTTCCTATGGCTACACCTTC | CASSLAAGSYGYTF